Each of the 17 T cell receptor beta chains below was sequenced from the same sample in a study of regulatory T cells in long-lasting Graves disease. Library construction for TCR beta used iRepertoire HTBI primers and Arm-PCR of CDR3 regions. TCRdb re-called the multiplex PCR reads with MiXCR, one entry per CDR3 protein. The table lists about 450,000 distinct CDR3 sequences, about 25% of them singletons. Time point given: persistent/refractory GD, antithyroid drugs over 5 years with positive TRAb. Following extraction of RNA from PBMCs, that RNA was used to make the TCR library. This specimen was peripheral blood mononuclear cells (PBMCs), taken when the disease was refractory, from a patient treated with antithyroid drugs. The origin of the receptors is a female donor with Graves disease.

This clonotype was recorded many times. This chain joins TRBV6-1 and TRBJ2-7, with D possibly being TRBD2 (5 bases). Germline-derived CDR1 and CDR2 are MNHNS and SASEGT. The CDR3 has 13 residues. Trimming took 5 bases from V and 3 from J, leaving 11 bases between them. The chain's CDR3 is CASSRGIDYEQYF. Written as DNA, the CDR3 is TGTGCCAGCAGTCGGGGAATCGACTACGAGCAGTACTTC.

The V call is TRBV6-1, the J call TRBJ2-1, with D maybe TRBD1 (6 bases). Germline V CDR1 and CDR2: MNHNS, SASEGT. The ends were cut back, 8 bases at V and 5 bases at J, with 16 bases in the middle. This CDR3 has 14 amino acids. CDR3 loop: CASLLGGTNNEQFF. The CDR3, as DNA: TGTGCCAGCCTCCTAGGGGGAACCAACAATGAGCAGTTCTTC.

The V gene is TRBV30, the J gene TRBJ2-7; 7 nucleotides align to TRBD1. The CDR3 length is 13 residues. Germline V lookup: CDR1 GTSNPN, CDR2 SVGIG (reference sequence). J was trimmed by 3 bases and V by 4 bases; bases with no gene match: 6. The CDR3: CAWMGNRGYEQYF. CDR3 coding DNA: TGTGCCTGGATGGGGAACAGGGGCTACGAGCAGTACTTC. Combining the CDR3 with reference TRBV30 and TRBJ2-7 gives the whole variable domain SQTIHQWPATLVQPVGSPLSLECTVEGTSNPNLYWYRQAAGRGLQLLFYSVGIGQISSEVPQNLSASRPQDRQFILSSKKLLLSDSGFYLCAWMGNRGYEQYFGPGTRLTVT.

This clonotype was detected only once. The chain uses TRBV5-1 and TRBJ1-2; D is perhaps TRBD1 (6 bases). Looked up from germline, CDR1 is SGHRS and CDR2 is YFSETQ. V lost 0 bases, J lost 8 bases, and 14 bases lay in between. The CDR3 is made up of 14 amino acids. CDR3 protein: CASSLDLGAVGYTF. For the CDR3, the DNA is TGCGCCAGCAGCTTGGATCTGGGGGCGGTGGGCTACACCTTC.

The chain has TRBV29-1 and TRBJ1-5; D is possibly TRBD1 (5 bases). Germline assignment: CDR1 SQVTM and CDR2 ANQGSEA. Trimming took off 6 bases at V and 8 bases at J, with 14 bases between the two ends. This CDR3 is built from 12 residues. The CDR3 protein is CSVIGRGEPQHF. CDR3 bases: TGCAGCGTAATCGGTCGAGGGGAGCCCCAGCATTTT.

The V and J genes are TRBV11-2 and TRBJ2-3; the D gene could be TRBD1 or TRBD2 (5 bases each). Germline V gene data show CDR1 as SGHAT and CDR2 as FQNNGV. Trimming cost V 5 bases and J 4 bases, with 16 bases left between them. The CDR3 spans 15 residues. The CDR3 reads CASSNGARSADTQYF. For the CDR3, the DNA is TGTGCCAGCAGCAACGGGGCTAGAAGCGCAGATACGCAGTATTTT.

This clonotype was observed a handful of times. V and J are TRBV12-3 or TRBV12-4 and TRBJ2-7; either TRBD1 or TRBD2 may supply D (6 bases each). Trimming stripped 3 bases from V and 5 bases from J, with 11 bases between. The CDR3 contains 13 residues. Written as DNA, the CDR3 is TGTGCCAGCAGTTTTTGGGGGGCTGACGAGCAGTACTTC. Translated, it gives CASSFWGADEQYF.

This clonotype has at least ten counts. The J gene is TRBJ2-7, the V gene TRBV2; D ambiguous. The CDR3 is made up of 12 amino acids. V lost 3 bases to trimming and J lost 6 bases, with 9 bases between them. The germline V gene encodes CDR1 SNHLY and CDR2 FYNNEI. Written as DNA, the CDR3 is TGTGCCAGCAGTGATCCCCCTATCGAGCAGTACTTC. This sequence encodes CASSDPPIEQYF.

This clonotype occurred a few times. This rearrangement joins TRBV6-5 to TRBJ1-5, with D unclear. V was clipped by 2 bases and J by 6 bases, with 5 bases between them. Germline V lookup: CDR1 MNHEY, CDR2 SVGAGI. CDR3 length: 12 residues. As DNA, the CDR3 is TGTGCCAGCAGTTACCCTGGTCAGCCCCAGCATTTT. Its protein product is CASSYPGQPQHF.

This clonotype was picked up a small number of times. CDR3 sequence: CASSQGTSGSIDTGELFF. The CDR3 DNA reads as TGTGCCAGCAGCCAAGGGACTAGCGGGAGCATTGACACCGGGGAGCTGTTTTTT. This chain links TRBV4-2 with TRBJ2-2, with TRBD2 matching over 13 bases. The CDR3 has 18 amino acids. Germline V gives CDR1 LGHNA, CDR2 YNFKEQ. Unmatched junction bases numbered 5, after V lost 1 base and J lost 3 bases.

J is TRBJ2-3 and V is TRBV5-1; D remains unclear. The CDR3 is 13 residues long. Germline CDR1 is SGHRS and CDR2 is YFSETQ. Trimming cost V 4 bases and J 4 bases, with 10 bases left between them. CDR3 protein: CASSPGSPDTQYF. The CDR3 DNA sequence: TGCGCCAGCAGCCCCGGTAGCCCAGATACGCAGTATTTT. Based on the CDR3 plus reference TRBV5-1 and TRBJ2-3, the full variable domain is KAGVTQTPRYLIKTRGQQVTLSCSPISGHRSVSWYQQTPGQGLQFLFEYFSETQRNKGNFPGRFSGRQFSNSRSEMNVSTLELGDSALYLCASSPGSPDTQYFGPGTRLTVL.

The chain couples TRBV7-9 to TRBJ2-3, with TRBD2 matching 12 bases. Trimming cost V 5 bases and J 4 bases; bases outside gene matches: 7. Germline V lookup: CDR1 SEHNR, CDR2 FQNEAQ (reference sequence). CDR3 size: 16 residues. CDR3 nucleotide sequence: TGTGCCAGCAGCACGATGACTAGCGGGAGTGCAGATACGCAGTATTTT. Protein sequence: CASSTMTSGSADTQYF.

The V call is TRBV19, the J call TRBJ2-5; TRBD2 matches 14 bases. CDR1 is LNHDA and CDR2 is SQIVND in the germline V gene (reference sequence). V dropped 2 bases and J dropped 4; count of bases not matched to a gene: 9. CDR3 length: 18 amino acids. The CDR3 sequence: CASSISFPTSGRAETQYF. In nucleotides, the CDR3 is TGTGCCAGTAGTATAAGTTTCCCGACTAGCGGGAGGGCAGAGACCCAGTACTTC.

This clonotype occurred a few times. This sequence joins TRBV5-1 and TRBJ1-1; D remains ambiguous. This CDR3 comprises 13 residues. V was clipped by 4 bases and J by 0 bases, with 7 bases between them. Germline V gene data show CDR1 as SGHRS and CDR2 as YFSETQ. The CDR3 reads CASSPNMNTEAFF. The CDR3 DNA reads TGCGCCAGCAGCCCTAACATGAACACTGAAGCTTTCTTT.

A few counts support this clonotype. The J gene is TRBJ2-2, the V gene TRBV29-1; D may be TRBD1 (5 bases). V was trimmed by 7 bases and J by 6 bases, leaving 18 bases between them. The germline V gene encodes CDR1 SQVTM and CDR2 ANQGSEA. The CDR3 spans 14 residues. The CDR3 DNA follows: TGCAGCGCCATAACAGGTTCACTGGCCGGGGAGCTGTTTTTT. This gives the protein CSAITGSLAGELFF.

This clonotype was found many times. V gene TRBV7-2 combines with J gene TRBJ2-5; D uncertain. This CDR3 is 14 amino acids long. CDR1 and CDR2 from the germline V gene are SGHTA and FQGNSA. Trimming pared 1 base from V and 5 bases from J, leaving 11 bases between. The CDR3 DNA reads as TGTGCCAGCAGCTTAGTCGGAAACGCGGAGACCCAGTACTTC. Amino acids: CASSLVGNAETQYF.

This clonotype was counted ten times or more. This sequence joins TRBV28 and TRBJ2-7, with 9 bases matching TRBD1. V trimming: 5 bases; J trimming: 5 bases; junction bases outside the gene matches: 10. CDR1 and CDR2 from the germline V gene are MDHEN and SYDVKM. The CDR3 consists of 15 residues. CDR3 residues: CASSVRTGAPNEQYF. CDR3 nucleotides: TGTGCCAGCAGTGTCAGGACAGGGGCTCCCAACGAGCAGTACTTC.